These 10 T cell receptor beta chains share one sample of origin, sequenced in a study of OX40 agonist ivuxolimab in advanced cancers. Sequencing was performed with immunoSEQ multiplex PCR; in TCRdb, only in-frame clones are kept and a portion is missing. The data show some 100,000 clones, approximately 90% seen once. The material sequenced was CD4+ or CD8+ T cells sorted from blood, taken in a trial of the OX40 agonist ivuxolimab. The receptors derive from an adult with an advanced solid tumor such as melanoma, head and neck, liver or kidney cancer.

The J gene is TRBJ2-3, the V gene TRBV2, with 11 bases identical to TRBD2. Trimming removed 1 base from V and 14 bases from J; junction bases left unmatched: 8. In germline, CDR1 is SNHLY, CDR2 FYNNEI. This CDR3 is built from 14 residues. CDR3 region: CASSEVTSGTRAYF. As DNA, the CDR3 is TGTGCCAGCAGTGAAGTGACTAGCGGGACCCGGGCGTATTTT.

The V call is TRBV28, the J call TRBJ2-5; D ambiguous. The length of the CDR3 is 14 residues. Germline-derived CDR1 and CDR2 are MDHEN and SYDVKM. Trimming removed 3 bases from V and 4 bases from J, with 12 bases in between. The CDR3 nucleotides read TGTGCCAGCAGTTTCCCCCCCCGAGGAGAGACCCAGTACTTC. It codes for CASSFPPRGETQYF.

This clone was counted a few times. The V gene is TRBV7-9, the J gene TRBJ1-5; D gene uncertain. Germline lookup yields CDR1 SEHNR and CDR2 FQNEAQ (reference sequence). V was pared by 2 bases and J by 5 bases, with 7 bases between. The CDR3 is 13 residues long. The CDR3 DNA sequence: TGTGCCAGCAGCTTAAACAGCTATCAGCCCCAGCATTTT. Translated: CASSLNSYQPQHF.

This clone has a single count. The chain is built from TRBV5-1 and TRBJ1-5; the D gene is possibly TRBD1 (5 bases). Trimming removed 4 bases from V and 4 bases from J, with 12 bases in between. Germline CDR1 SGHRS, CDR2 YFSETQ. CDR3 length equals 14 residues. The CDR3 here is CASSIGQENQPQHF. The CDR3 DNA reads TGCGCCAGCAGCATCGGACAAGAGAATCAGCCCCAGCATTTT.

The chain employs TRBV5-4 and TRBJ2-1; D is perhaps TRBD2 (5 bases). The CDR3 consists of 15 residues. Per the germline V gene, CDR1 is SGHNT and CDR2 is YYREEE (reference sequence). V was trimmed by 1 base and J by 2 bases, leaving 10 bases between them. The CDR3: CASSLSSGAYNEQFF. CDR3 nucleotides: TGTGCCAGCAGCTTGTCCAGCGGAGCCTACAATGAGCAGTTCTTC.

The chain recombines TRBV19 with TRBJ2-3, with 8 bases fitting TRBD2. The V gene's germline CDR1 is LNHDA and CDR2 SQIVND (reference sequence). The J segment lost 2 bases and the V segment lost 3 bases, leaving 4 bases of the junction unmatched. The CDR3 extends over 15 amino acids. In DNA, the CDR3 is TGTGCCAGTAGTATGGGAGCGGGAGACACAGATACGCAGTATTTT. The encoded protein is CASSMGAGDTDTQYF.

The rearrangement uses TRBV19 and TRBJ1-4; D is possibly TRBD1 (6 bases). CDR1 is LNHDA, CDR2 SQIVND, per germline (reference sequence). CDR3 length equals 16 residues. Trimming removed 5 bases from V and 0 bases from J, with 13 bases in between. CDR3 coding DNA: TGTGCCAGTAGTCAGGGGTCTTTGGCAACTAATGAAAAACTGTTTTTT. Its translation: CASSQGSLATNEKLFF.

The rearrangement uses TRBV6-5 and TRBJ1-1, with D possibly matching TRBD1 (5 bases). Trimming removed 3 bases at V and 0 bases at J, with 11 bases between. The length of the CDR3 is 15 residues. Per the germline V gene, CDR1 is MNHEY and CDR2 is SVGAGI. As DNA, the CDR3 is TGTGCCAGCAGTTATTCTGGGGCCCTGAACACTGAAGCTTTCTTT. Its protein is CASSYSGALNTEAFF.

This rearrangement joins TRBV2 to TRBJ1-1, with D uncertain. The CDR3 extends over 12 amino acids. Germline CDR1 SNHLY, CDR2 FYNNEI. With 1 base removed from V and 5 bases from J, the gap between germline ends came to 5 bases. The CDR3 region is CASSEGWTEAFF. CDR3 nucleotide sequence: TGTGCCAGCAGTGAAGGGTGGACTGAAGCTTTCTTT.

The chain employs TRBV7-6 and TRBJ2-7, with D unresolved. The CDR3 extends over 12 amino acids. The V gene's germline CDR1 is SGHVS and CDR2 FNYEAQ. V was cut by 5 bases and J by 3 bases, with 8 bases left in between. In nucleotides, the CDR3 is TGTGCCAGCAGCGCACCAAACTACGAGCAGTACTTC. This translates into CASSAPNYEQYF.